The 19 T cell receptor beta chains below were found in one sample sequenced in a study of blood T cell repertoires in COVID-19. Data came from immunoSEQ multiplex PCR; TCRdb stores just in-frame clones and leaves some out. This sample carries fewer than 250,000 clones, around four fifths of them seen once, and the ten largest clones take 7% to 10%. The sequenced sample was peripheral blood. These receptors were taken from a woman between 45 and 65 years old with acute or convalescent COVID-19.

The V gene is TRBV19, the J gene TRBJ1-6; D is ambiguous. With 6 bases removed from V and 4 bases from J, the gap between germline ends came to 7 bases. The length of the CDR3 is 13 residues. Germline assignment: CDR1 LNHDA and CDR2 SQIVND (reference sequence). The CDR3 DNA reads as TGTGCCAGTAGGGCAGGTTATAATTCACCCCTCCACTTT. It is translated as CASRAGYNSPLHF.

The V and J genes are TRBV6-5 and TRBJ2-3, with 8 bases fitting TRBD2. The CDR3 has 16 residues. Germline values: CDR1 MNHEY, CDR2 SVGAGI. Trimming at V came to 3 bases and at J to 2 bases, leaving 7 bases not matched to a gene. CDR3 in DNA: TGTGCCAGCAGTTATCTCGGGGGGGGCCCCACAGATACGCAGTATTTT. It yields the protein CASSYLGGGPTDTQYF.

The chain is built from TRBV28 and TRBJ1-4; perhaps TRBD1 as D (5 bases). CDR3 length equals 15 residues. The V gene's germline CDR1 is MDHEN and CDR2 SYDVKM. Trimming shortened V by 6 bases and J by 0 bases, and 11 bases separated the two germline ends. CDR3 DNA sequence: TGTGCCAGCAGCCGACAAGGGGCAACTAATGAAAAACTGTTTTTT. It specifies CASSRQGATNEKLFF.

The chain carries TRBV28 and TRBJ1-6, with 7 bases matching TRBD1. This CDR3 region has 16 residues. Germline trimming cut 3 bases from V and 7 bases from J; bases unmatched to any gene: 9. From germline, CDR1 is MDHEN and CDR2 SYDVKM. Here the CDR3 reads CASSFSRDRPNSPLHF. CDR3 nucleotides: TGTGCCAGCAGTTTCTCCCGGGACAGACCCAATTCACCCCTCCACTTT.

The genes are TRBV19 and TRBJ1-2; D may be TRBD1 (6 bases). The germline CDR1 and CDR2 sequences are LNHDA and SQIVND (reference sequence). V was clipped by 5 bases and J by 3 bases, with 16 bases between them. The CDR3 is made up of 15 amino acids. CDR3 in amino acids: CASSRTGTTDYGYTF. CDR3 nucleotides: TGTGCCAGTAGTCGAACCGGGACAACCGACTATGGCTACACCTTC. Based on the CDR3 plus reference TRBV19 and TRBJ1-2, the full variable domain is DGGITQSPKYLFRKEGQNVTLSCEQNLNHDAMYWYRQDPGQGLRLIYYSQIVNDFQKGDIAEGYSVSREKKESFPLTVTSAQKNPTAFYLCASSRTGTTDYGYTFGSGTRLTVV.

The genes are TRBV5-4 and TRBJ2-7; possibly TRBD1 for D (6 bases). Germline V CDR1 and CDR2: SGHNT, YYREEE (reference sequence). This CDR3 spans 14 amino acids. The V and J ends lost 0 bases and 5 bases respectively, with 12 bases between them. CDR3 in amino acids: CASSLEGRGDEQYF. The CDR3, as DNA: TGTGCCAGCAGCTTGGAAGGCAGGGGAGACGAGCAGTACTTC. The full variable domain, its missing parts supplied by reference TRBV5-4 and TRBJ2-7, is ETGVTQSPTHLIKTRGQQVTLRCSSQSGHNTVSWYQQALGQGPQFIFQYYREEENGRGNFPPRFSGLQFPNYSSELNVNALELDDSALYLCASSLEGRGDEQYFGPGTRLTVT.

The chain carries TRBV19 and TRBJ1-3; D remains unclear. Trimming took off 6 bases at V and 2 bases at J, with 11 bases between the two ends. Per germline, CDR1 LNHDA and CDR2 SQIVND (reference sequence). There are 14 residues in the CDR3. The CDR3 nucleotides read TGTGCCAGTAGGAGGGCAGGAACTGGAAACACCATATATTTT. As protein: CASRRAGTGNTIYF. The variable domain in full, with the rest retrieved from reference TRBV19 and TRBJ1-3, is DGGITQSPKYLFRKEGQNVTLSCEQNLNHDAMYWYRQDPGQGLRLIYYSQIVNDFQKGDIAEGYSVSREKKESFPLTVTSAQKNPTAFYLCASRRAGTGNTIYFGEGSWLTVV.

V gene TRBV19 combines with J gene TRBJ2-2; D remains unclear. Trimming took off 3 bases at V and 7 bases at J, with 15 bases between the two ends. This CDR3 has 15 residues. Germline V gene data show CDR1 as LNHDA and CDR2 as SQIVND (reference sequence). CDR3 DNA sequence: TGTGCCAGTAGTATGCCCTTTTACGGCGGCGGGGAGCTGTTTTTT. Protein: CASSMPFYGGGELFF. Together with reference TRBV19 and TRBJ2-2, the CDR3 gives the full variable domain: DGGITQSPKYLFRKEGQNVTLSCEQNLNHDAMYWYRQDPGQGLRLIYYSQIVNDFQKGDIAEGYSVSREKKESFPLTVTSAQKNPTAFYLCASSMPFYGGGELFFGEGSRLTVL.

The chain couples TRBV28 to TRBJ1-1; TRBD1 aligns across 9 bases. The CDR3 covers 15 residues. With 6 bases clipped from V and 3 bases from J, the junction kept 8 bases outside the gene matches. CDR1 and CDR2 (germline): MDHEN, SYDVKM. The CDR3 sequence is CASSPGTGRDTEAFF. The CDR3 bases are TGTGCCAGCAGCCCCGGGACAGGGAGGGACACTGAAGCTTTCTTT.

The chain is built from TRBV9 and TRBJ2-1; D is unresolved. Between the trimmed V and J ends, which lost 4 bases and 0 bases, there was a span of 11 bases. The CDR3 runs 15 residues. Germline CDR1 is SGDLS and CDR2 is YYNGEE. Here the CDR3 DNA reads TGTGCCAGCAGCCCCGAGTTAAGCTCCTACAATGAGCAGTTCTTC. Its translation: CASSPELSSYNEQFF.

The chain is built from TRBV27 and TRBJ2-7, with D possibly matching TRBD2 (6 bases). V lost 9 bases to trimming and J lost 2 bases, with 17 bases between them. The CDR3 runs 14 residues. Germline assignment: CDR1 MNHEY and CDR2 SMNVEV (reference sequence). In nucleotides, the CDR3 is TGTGCCAGGGGGCCCGGACGGACTACCTACGAGCAGTACTTC. Its translation: CARGPGRTTYEQYF.

This clone has more than one count but fewer than ten. A read error may account for a junction end that differs from germline. The chain carries TRBV2 and TRBJ1-6; unclear D gene. The germline V gene encodes CDR1 SNHLY and CDR2 FYNNEI. The CDR3 runs to 15 residues. CDR3 residues: CASSAPGSFNSPLHF. The CDR3 nucleotides read TGTGCCAGCAGTGCCCCGGGTTCCTTTAATTCACCCCTCCACTTT.

The chain uses TRBV30 and TRBJ1-3, with D unresolved. V was clipped by 5 bases and J by 8 bases, with 13 bases between them. CDR1 and CDR2 (germline): GTSNPN, SVGIG (reference sequence). This CDR3 region has 12 residues. CDR3 DNA sequence: TGTGCCTGGGGAGGGCGGGGAGACACCATATATTTT. It codes for CAWGGRGDTIYF.

This rearrangement joins TRBV12-1 to TRBJ2-7; TRBD2, as called in the table, went unchecked against the DNA. TRBV12-1 is described as a pseudogene. The CDR3 is 14 amino acids. In DNA, the CDR3 is TGTGCCAGCAGCTTCCCGACTAGTGCCTACGAGCAGTACTTC. It yields the protein CASSFPTSAYEQYF.

Concerning this clone: Other DNA sequences from this sample encode an identical CDR3 as well. The chain is built from TRBV19 and TRBJ2-1; the D gene is possibly TRBD2 (5 bases). V was cut by 2 bases and J by 6 bases, with 5 bases left in between. Germline CDR1 LNHDA, CDR2 SQIVND (reference sequence). This CDR3 contains 12 residues. The CDR3 sequence: CASSIRGNEQFF. The CDR3 nucleotides are TGTGCCAGTAGTATACGGGGCAATGAGCAGTTCTTC.

The V and J genes are TRBV10-3 and TRBJ2-3, with 12 bases identical to TRBD2. Trimming at V came to 10 bases and at J to 2 bases, leaving 19 bases not matched to a gene. The germline V gene has CDR1 ENHRY and CDR2 SYGVKD. The CDR3 is made up of 19 amino acids. CDR3 in DNA: TGTGCCACCCGACCGGGACTAGCGGGTTCCCGTACTTTCACAGATACGCAGTATTTT. Amino acids: CATRPGLAGSRTFTDTQYF.

The chain recombines TRBV2 with TRBJ1-5; D is uncertain. Trimming stripped 3 bases from V and 1 base from J, with 7 bases between. CDR3 length equals 14 residues. Germline V gives CDR1 SNHLY, CDR2 FYNNEI. CDR3 DNA: TGTGCCAGCAGTGACCGAGGGAGCAATCAGCCCCAGCATTTT. This sequence encodes CASSDRGSNQPQHF.

The chain couples TRBV10-3 to TRBJ2-7; TRBD2 agrees at 10 bases. The CDR3 sequence is 16 residues long. V shed 8 bases, J shed 4 bases, and the junction held 14 bases outside the gene matches. CDR1 is ENHRY and CDR2 is SYGVKD in the germline V gene. CDR3 DNA: TGTGCCATCGGGGGATCGGGGGGTAGCGGGAGGTACGAGCAGTACTTC. It yields the protein CAIGGSGGSGRYEQYF.

This clone was observed a handful of times. This chain connects TRBV29-1 to TRBJ1-1, with TRBD1 as a possible D gene (6 bases). The length of the CDR3 is 13 residues. V was trimmed by 6 bases and J by 1 base, leaving 12 bases between them. Germline CDR1 and CDR2: SQVTM and ANQGSEA. The CDR3 reads CSVRVTGNTEAFF. In DNA, the CDR3 is TGCAGCGTAAGAGTGACAGGGAACACTGAAGCTTTCTTT.